This T cell receptor (beta chain) was profiled in a study of blood T cell repertoires in COVID-19. About the research overall: Italy, Spain and the United States were the sources of the convalescent and acute COVID-19 samples. T cells, B-cell-depleted T cells, or PBMCs provided the cDNA or gDNA that served as material.

V lost 8 bases, J lost 6 bases, and 25 bases lay in between. CDR1 and CDR2 (germline): MNHEY, SMNVEV (reference sequence). This CDR3 comprises 17 residues. The protocol was immunoSEQ multiplex PCR, while the TCRdb copy is restricted to in-frame clones and leaves out a portion. Among over 140,000 clones listed, roughly 84% were seen once. This clone has just a few counts. Specimen: peripheral blood. This receptor was taken from a woman aged 55-69 years with acute or convalescent COVID-19. The V call is TRBV27, the J call TRBJ2-2; TRBD1 is a possible D gene (6 bases). The CDR3 protein is CASLRRTGMRGAGELFF. CDR3 coding DNA: TGTGCCAGCCTGCGTCGAACAGGGATGCGAGGGGCCGGGGAGCTGTTTTTT.